Below, 11 T cell receptor beta chains from the same sample are listed, as sequenced in a study of blood T cell repertoires in COVID-19. The table came from immunoSEQ multiplex PCR; TCRdb's copy has only in-frame clones and leaves some out. Of tens of thousands of clones in the sample, roughly 80% were seen once. The sequenced material came from peripheral blood. Receptor source: a man aged 70-80 years with acute or convalescent COVID-19.

The V and J genes are TRBV27 and TRBJ1-2; tentatively, D is TRBD1 (5 bases). The ends were cut back, 5 bases at V and 8 bases at J, with 15 bases in the middle. Germline V gene data show CDR1 as MNHEY and CDR2 as SMNVEV (reference sequence). This CDR3 contains 13 residues. The CDR3 loop is CASSPQGGEGYTF. CDR3 bases: TGTGCCAGCAGTCCCCAGGGAGGAGAGGGCTACACCTTC.

The chain has TRBV5-1 and TRBJ1-2, with D perhaps TRBD1 (5 bases). V was clipped by 5 bases and J by 4 bases, with 15 bases between them. This CDR3 has 14 amino acids. Germline assignment: CDR1 SGHRS and CDR2 YFSETQ. The CDR3: CASRDGGTTYGYTF. CDR3 DNA: TGCGCCAGCAGGGACGGGGGGACTACCTATGGCTACACCTTC.

The chain recombines TRBV2 with TRBJ2-5; D gene unclear. V dropped 4 bases and J dropped 5 bases, with 8 bases sitting between them. Per the germline V gene, CDR1 is SNHLY and CDR2 is FYNNEI. The CDR3 runs to 12 residues. In DNA form, the CDR3 reads TGTGCCAGCAGTGTTATGAGGGAGACCCAGTACTTC. The encoded protein is CASSVMRETQYF.

This chain links TRBV4-1 with TRBJ2-5, with 13 bases that match TRBD2. This CDR3 has 17 amino acids. V lost 1 base and J lost 2; bases outside the gene matches: 4. Per germline, CDR1 MGHRA and CDR2 YSYEKL. The CDR3 here is CASSQGPLAGGQETQYF. CDR3 nucleotides: TGCGCCAGCAGCCAAGGGCCACTAGCGGGGGGGCAAGAGACCCAGTACTTC.

This clone was observed a single time. The CDR3 protein is CATSRGLLRTGELFF. CDR3 DNA sequence: TGTGCCACCAGCAGAGGTCTCCTGAGGACCGGGGAGCTGTTTTTT. The chain has TRBV15 and TRBJ2-2; unclear D gene. Trimming took 1 base from V and 5 from J, leaving 11 bases between them. The germline V gene has CDR1 LNHNV and CDR2 YYDKDF (reference sequence). The CDR3 totals 15 residues.

DNA for the CDR3: TGTGCCAGCAGCACCACAGGGGGCGATAGCTATGGCTACACCTTC. The encoded protein is CASSTTGGDSYGYTF. The chain carries TRBV28 and TRBJ1-2; 9 nucleotides match TRBD1. V lost 6 bases to trimming and J lost 4 bases; unmatched junction nucleotides: 9. The germline V gene has CDR1 MDHEN and CDR2 SYDVKM. The CDR3 loop spans 15 amino acids.

V is TRBV7-3 and J is TRBJ2-5; D not certain. The V end was cut by 6 bases, the J end by 2 bases, with 10 bases between. Germline assignment: CDR1 SGHTA and CDR2 FQGTGA. CDR3 length: 13 residues. CDR3 nucleotides: TGTGCCAGCAGTCCGACTGTACAAGAGACCCAGTACTTC. Its translation: CASSPTVQETQYF.

The genes are TRBV9 and TRBJ2-2, with D maybe TRBD1 (6 bases). Germline CDR1 is SGDLS and CDR2 is YYNGEE. This CDR3 contains 14 residues. V dropped 2 bases and J dropped 8 bases, with 13 bases sitting between them. This CDR3 reads CASSVRTVQGELFF. The CDR3 coding sequence is TGTGCCAGCAGCGTCCGGACAGTTCAAGGGGAGCTGTTTTTT. Using reference TRBV9 and TRBJ2-2 for the parts outside the CDR3, the full variable domain is DSGVTQTPKHLITATGQRVTLRCSPRSGDLSVYWYQQSLDQGLQFLIQYYNGEERAKGNILERFSAQQFPDLHSELNLSSLELGDSALYFCASSVRTVQGELFFGEGSRLTVL.

The chain has TRBV10-2 and TRBJ2-7; 7 nucleotides align to TRBD2. The CDR3 is 13 residues long. The germline CDR1 and CDR2 sequences are WSHSY and SAAADI. With 1 base clipped from V and 9 bases from J, the junction kept 6 bases outside the gene matches. The CDR3 loop reads CASSELGGNSQYF. The DNA for the CDR3 is TGCGCCAGCAGTGAGTTGGGGGGGAACTCGCAGTACTTC.

The rearrangement uses TRBV3-1 (or the pseudogene TRBV3-2) and TRBJ2-7; 7 bases map to TRBD1. Trimming cost V 0 bases and J 11 bases; bases outside gene matches: 7. The CDR3 consists of 13 residues. Germline CDR1 LGHDT, CDR2 YNNKEL (reference sequence). CDR3 amino acids: CASSQDGQAPEYF. Written as DNA, the CDR3 is TGTGCCAGCAGCCAAGATGGACAGGCCCCAGAGTACTTC.

The V and J genes are TRBV6-1 and TRBJ2-2; D is possibly TRBD1 (5 bases). Trimming took 3 bases from V and 6 from J, leaving 14 bases between them. Germline values: CDR1 MNHNS, CDR2 SASEGT. The length of the CDR3 is 15 residues. CDR3 sequence reads: CASSEQGRMSGELFF. Written as DNA, the CDR3 is TGTGCCAGCAGTGAGCAGGGAAGAATGTCCGGGGAGCTGTTTTTT.